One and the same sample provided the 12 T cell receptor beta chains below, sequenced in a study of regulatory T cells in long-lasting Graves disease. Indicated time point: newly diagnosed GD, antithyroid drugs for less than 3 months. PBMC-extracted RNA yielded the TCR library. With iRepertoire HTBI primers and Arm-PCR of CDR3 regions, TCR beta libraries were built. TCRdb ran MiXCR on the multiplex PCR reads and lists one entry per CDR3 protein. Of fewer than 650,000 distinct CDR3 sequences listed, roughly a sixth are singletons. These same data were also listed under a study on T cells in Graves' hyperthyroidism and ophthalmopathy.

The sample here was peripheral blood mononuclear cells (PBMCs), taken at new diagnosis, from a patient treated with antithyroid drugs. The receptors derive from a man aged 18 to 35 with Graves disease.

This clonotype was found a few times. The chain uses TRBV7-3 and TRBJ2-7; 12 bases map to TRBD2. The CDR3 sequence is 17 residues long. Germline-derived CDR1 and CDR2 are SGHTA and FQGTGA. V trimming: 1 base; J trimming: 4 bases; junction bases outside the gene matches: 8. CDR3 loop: CASSLRASGRARYEQYF. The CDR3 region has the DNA TGTGCCAGCAGCTTAAGGGCTAGCGGGAGGGCTAGGTACGAGCAGTACTTC.

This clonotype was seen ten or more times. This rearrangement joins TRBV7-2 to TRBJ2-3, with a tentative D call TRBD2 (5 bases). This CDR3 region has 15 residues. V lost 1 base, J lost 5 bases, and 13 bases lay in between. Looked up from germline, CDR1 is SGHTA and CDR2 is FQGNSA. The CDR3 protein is CASSLGGSDVDTQYF. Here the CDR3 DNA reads TGTGCCAGCAGCTTAGGTGGGAGTGACGTAGATACGCAGTATTTT. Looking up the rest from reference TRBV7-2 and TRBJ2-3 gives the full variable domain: GAGVSQSPSNKVTEKGKDVELRCDPISGHTALYWYRQSLGQGLEFLIYFQGNSAPDKSGLPSDRFSAERTGGSVSTLTIQRTQQEDSAVYLCASSLGGSDVDTQYFGPGTRLTVL.

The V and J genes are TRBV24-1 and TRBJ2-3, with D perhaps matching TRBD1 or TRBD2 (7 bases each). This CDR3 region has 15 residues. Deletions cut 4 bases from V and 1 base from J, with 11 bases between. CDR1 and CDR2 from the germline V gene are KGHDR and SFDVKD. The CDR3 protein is CATSEPGGGTDTQYF. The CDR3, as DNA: TGTGCCACCAGTGAACCAGGGGGGGGCACAGATACGCAGTATTTT.

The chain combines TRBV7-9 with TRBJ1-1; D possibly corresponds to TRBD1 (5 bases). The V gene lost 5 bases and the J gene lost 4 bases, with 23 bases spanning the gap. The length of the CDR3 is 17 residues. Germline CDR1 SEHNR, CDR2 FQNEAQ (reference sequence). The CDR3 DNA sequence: TGTGCCAGCAGCGAGACCCCGGGGGGGTTCGGGGGCACTGAAGCTTTCTTT. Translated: CASSETPGGFGGTEAFF.

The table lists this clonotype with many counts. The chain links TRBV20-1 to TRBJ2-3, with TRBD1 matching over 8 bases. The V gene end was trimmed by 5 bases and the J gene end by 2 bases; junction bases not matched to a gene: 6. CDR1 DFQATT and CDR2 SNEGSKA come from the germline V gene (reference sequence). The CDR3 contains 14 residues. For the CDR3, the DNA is TGCAGTGCTTCTACAGGGGGGCACACAGATACGCAGTATTTT. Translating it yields CSASTGGHTDTQYF.

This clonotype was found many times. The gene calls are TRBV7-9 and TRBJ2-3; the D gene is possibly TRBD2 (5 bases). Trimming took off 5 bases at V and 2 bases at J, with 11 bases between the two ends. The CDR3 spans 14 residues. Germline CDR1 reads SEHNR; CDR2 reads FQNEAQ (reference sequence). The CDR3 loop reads CASSPRTYTDTQYF. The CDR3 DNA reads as TGTGCCAGCAGCCCTCGGACTTACACAGATACGCAGTATTTT.

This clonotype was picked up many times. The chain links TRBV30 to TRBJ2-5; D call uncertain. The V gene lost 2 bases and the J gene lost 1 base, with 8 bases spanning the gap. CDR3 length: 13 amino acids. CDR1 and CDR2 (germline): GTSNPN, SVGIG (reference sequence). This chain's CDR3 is CAWSRQFQETQYF. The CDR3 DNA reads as TGTGCCTGGAGTCGGCAATTCCAAGAGACCCAGTACTTC.

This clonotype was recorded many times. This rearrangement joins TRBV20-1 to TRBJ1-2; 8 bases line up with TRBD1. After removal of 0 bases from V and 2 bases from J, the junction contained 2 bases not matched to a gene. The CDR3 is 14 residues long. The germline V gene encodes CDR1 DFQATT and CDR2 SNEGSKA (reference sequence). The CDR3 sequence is CSAREQGGNYGYTF. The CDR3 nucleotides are TGCAGTGCTAGAGAACAGGGGGGCAACTATGGCTACACCTTC.

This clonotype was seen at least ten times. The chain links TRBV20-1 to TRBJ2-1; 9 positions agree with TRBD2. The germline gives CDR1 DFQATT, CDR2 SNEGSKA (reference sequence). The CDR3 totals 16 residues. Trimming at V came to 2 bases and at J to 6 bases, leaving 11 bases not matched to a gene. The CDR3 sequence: CSARFPLAGVSNEQFF. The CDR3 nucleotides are TGCAGTGCTAGATTCCCACTAGCGGGCGTAAGCAATGAGCAGTTCTTC.

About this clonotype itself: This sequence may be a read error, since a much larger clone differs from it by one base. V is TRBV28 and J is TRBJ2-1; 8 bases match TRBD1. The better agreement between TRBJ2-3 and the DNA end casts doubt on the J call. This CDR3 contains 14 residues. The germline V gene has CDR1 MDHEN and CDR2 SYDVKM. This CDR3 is CASRPDREPDTQYF. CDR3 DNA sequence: TGTGCCAGCAGACCGGACAGGGAACCAGATACGCAGTATTTT.

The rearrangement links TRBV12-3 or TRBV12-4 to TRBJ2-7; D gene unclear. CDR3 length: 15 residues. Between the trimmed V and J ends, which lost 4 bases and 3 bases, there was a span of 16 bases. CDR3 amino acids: CASSYSSGPRYEQYF. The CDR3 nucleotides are TGTGCCAGCAGTTACTCTTCCGGGCCCCGCTACGAGCAGTACTTC.

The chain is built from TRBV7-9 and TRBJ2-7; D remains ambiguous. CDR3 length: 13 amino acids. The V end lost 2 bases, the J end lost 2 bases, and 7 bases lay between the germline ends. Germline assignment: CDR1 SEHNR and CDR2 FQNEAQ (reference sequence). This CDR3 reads CASSLPSAYEQYF. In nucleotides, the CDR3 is TGTGCCAGCAGCTTACCCTCCGCCTACGAGCAGTACTTC.